This T cell receptor (beta chain) was observed in a study of identical twins. Healthy Caucasian donors formed the entire cohort. A note on this clonotype: The antigen remains unidentified.

Findings of the study overall: Memory repertoires showed no such pattern, whereas abundant cord blood beta clonotypes carried fewer insertions.

Carrying unique molecular identifiers, the cDNA also gained a universal primer site through template switching. TCRdb reprocessed the 5' RACE reads via MiXCR and lists one record per CDR3 protein. The sample gives more than 400,000 distinct CDR3 sequences, roughly 15% of which show up once; about 0.47% is in the top ten. The CDR3 is made up of 14 amino acids. From germline, CDR1 is LGHDT and CDR2 YNNKEL (reference sequence). With 0 bases removed from V and 7 bases from J, the gap between germline ends came to 12 bases. The same data also contributed to another study, on yellow fever vaccine responses in identical twins.

V and J are TRBV3-1 and TRBJ1-2; a possible D gene is TRBD1 (5 bases). Material for sequencing was CD4+ T cells sorted from blood. The TCR comes from a woman between 18 and 29 years old in good health. Here the CDR3 reads CASSQEAGYGGYTF. CDR3 coding DNA: TGTGCCAGCAGCCAAGAGGCAGGGTATGGTGGCTACACCTTC.